This T cell receptor (beta chain) came from a study of blood T cell repertoires in COVID-19 (dated by TCRdb to 2020 to 2022). Notes on the research overall: Samples covering the acute and convalescent phases of COVID-19 were provided by collaborators in the United States, Italy and Spain. The material from the prospective study consisted of cDNA or gDNA derived from T cells, B-cell-depleted T cells, or PBMCs. Subjects who had been exposed to COVID-19, were actively infected with it, or had recovered from it provided the deeply sampled blood TCRbeta repertoires that made up the dataset. The repertoires were released in a freely available public database intended as a resource for research on the immune response to SARS-CoV-2. Samples were obtained from the ongoing ImmuneRACE study (first 160 participants) and from 950 to 1,500 subjects provided by 6 global collaborators. The sample metadata nearly always contained a de-identified subject ID, COVID-19 status, age in years and sex. Where available, HLA class I and class II types were taken from metadata supplied by the sample provider and were not determined by assay-based typing.

Collaborating institutions collected whole blood in K2EDTA tubes following their own protocols. Collaborator samples were shipped for TCRbeta analysis as frozen whole blood, isolated PBMCs, or DNA extracted from either sample type. The immunoSEQ Assay, a bias-controlled multiplex PCR, was used to amplify TCRbeta CDR3 regions from genomic DNA. For the original study's pipeline: Nucleated cell counts per sample were estimated from amplification of reference gene primers within the assay. Sequence reads were collapsed and filtered to measure the absolute abundance of every unique TCRbeta CDR3 rearrangement. For each sample, productive Simpson clonality was calculated by taking the square root of Simpson's diversity index across productive rearrangements. TCRdb limited this immuneACCESS table to in-frame rearrangements with V and J called. A share of clones is missing; checked studies link under half to unresolved V genes, and the rest is unexplained. D and trimming were read from the DNA, whereas the V and J calls and clone size are those reported in that table. The sample profile shows about 67,000 clones; about four fifths of them were found once. Of the sample, 5.5% to 7% is held by the ten largest clones.

As regards this clone: Its target antigen remains unknown. No base-level quality is on record; no much larger clone is a single base apart.

Germline trimming: 5 bases from V, 3 bases from J; junction bases outside gene matches: 15. Including cysteine and phenylalanine, the CDR3 has 17 amino acids. Here the CDR3 DNA is all that survives: 51 bases in frame from base 1. CDR1 SGHTA and CDR2 FQGNSA were looked up in the germline V gene. Points the paper makes about the study in general: How much clinical and demographic metadata was included differed by source and by participant, and the metadata was provided uncurated.

The sequence was collected from a woman aged 55-69 years with acute or convalescent COVID-19. Source material: peripheral blood. The rearranged chain carries TRBV7-2 and TRBJ2-7; 8 bases in between match TRBD1. The nucleotides read TGTGCCAGCAGCCTCATCTCCGACAGGGGCCCCTACTACGAGCAGTACTTC. It translates to CASSLISDRGPYYEQYF.